These T cell receptor beta chains were read from a single sample in a study of blood T cell repertoires in COVID-19. Only in-frame clones appear in the TCRdb table, and some are missing; sequencing was by immunoSEQ multiplex PCR. This sample has fewer than 150,000 clones, with around nine tenths found just once. The sample consisted of peripheral blood. All receptors derive from a woman between 65 and 79 years old who had recovered from COVID-19. Each CDR3 is given with its conserved first and last residue. A D gene is named only where the DNA matches it firmly. Clone size is not always given. Where it is, it says once, few, many or a class for expanded clones.

J gene: TRBJ2-1; V gene: TRBV7-2; D gene: NA; clone size: NA; CDR3 protein: CASSRPSHGHNEQFF; CDR3 DNA: TGTGCCAGCAGCCGTCCTAGCCACGGCCACAATGAGCAGTTCTTC
J gene: TRBJ1-5; V gene: TRBV19; D gene: NA; clone size: NA; CDR3 protein: CASSIVEQGPQHF; CDR3 DNA: TGTGCCAGTAGTATAGTGGAGCAGGGGCCCCAGCATTTT
J gene: TRBJ1-4; V gene: TRBV4-2; D gene: NA; clone size: NA; CDR3 protein: CASSQVGGQNEKLFF; CDR3 DNA: TGTGCCAGCAGCCAAGTAGGAGGGCAGAATGAAAAACTGTTTTTT
J gene: TRBJ2-1; V gene: TRBV28; D gene: NA; clone size: once; CDR3 protein: CASSPPGYNEQFF; CDR3 DNA: TGTGCCAGCAGTCCCCCAGGTTACAATGAGCAGTTCTTC
J gene: TRBJ1-2; V gene: TRBV7-9; D gene: NA; clone size: few; CDR3 protein: CASSLHGGSYGYTF; CDR3 DNA: TGTGCCAGCAGCTTACACGGAGGGAGCTATGGCTACACCTTC
J gene: TRBJ2-5; V gene: TRBV14; D gene: NA; clone size: once; CDR3 protein: CASSQGWGPQETQYF; CDR3 DNA: TGTGCCAGCAGCCAGGGTTGGGGGCCGCAAGAGACCCAGTACTTC
J gene: TRBJ2-5; V gene: TRBV14; D gene: TRBD2; clone size: NA; CDR3 protein: CASSQDAAGGETQYF; CDR3 DNA: TGTGCCAGCAGCCAAGATGCCGCGGGAGGGGAGACCCAGTACTTC
J gene: TRBJ1-5; V gene: TRBV27; D gene: NA; clone size: NA; CDR3 protein: CASSLGGDQPQHF; CDR3 DNA: TGTGCCAGCAGTTTGGGGGGGGATCAGCCCCAGCATTTT
J gene: TRBJ2-2; V gene: TRBV9; D gene: TRBD1; clone size: NA; CDR3 protein: CASSVAHRGPNTGELFF; CDR3 DNA: TGTGCCAGCAGCGTAGCCCACAGGGGGCCGAACACCGGGGAGCTGTTTTTT
J gene: TRBJ1-5; V gene: TRBV30; D gene: NA; clone size: NA; CDR3 protein: CAWSPSFNQPQHF; CDR3 DNA: TGTGCCTGGAGTCCCAGTTTCAATCAGCCCCAGCATTTT
J gene: TRBJ2-1; V gene: TRBV7-2; D gene: NA; clone size: NA; CDR3 protein: CASSLGNTGPNEQFF; CDR3 DNA: TGTGCCAGCAGCCTAGGGAATACAGGGCCGAATGAGCAGTTCTTC
J gene: TRBJ2-1; V gene: TRBV6-2/TRBV6-3; D gene: TRBD1; clone size: NA; CDR3 protein: CASSEDRGGYEQFF; CDR3 DNA: TGTGCCAGCAGCGAGGACAGGGGGGGATATGAGCAGTTCTTC
J gene: TRBJ1-1; V gene: TRBV12-3/TRBV12-4; D gene: NA; clone size: NA; CDR3 protein: CASSFLADTEAFF; CDR3 DNA: TGTGCCAGCAGTTTTTTGGCCGACACTGAAGCTTTCTTT
J gene: TRBJ1-5; V gene: TRBV7-2; D gene: TRBD1; clone size: once; CDR3 protein: CASSTHRGSQHF; CDR3 DNA: TGTGCCAGCAGCACACACAGGGGGTCCCAGCATTTT
J gene: TRBJ2-2; V gene: TRBV19; D gene: TRBD2; clone size: once; CDR3 protein: CASSTPLRGGPGELFF; CDR3 DNA: TGTGCCAGTAGTACCCCCCTCCGGGGGGGCCCCGGGGAGCTGTTTTTT
J gene: TRBJ1-5; V gene: TRBV7-2; D gene: NA; clone size: NA; CDR3 protein: CASSLMGGSNQPQHF; CDR3 DNA: TGTGCCAGCAGCCTCATGGGAGGTAGCAATCAGCCCCAGCATTTT
J gene: TRBJ2-6; V gene: TRBV9; D gene: TRBD1; clone size: NA; CDR3 protein: CASSVQGANDGANVLTF; CDR3 DNA: TGTGCCAGCAGCGTTCAGGGGGCGAACGATGGGGCCAACGTCCTGACTTTC
J gene: TRBJ1-1; V gene: TRBV7-2; D gene: NA; clone size: NA; CDR3 protein: CASSSWTGREAFF; CDR3 DNA: TGTGCCAGCAGCTCTTGGACGGGGAGGGAAGCTTTCTTT
J gene: TRBJ2-7; V gene: TRBV7-2; D gene: NA; clone size: few; CDR3 protein: CASSANLRESNYEQYF; CDR3 DNA: TGTGCCAGCAGCGCCAACCTACGGGAGTCGAACTACGAGCAGTACTTC
J gene: TRBJ1-1; V gene: TRBV4-3; D gene: NA; clone size: NA; CDR3 protein: CASSQDYEGADNTEAFF; CDR3 DNA: TGCGCCAGCAGCCAAGATTACGAAGGGGCCGACAACACTGAAGCTTTCTTT
J gene: TRBJ2-2; V gene: TRBV28; D gene: TRBD1; clone size: NA; CDR3 protein: CASSSHRGRNGELFF; CDR3 DNA: TGTGCCAGCAGTTCCCACAGGGGGCGGAACGGGGAGCTGTTTTTT
J gene: TRBJ1-2; V gene: TRBV9; D gene: NA; clone size: NA; CDR3 protein: CASSSAGSNYGYTF; CDR3 DNA: TGTGCCAGCAGCTCGGCCGGGTCCAACTATGGCTACACCTTC
J gene: TRBJ2-1; V gene: TRBV7-8; D gene: NA; clone size: NA; CDR3 protein: CASSSTSSAPYNEQFF; CDR3 DNA: TGTGCCAGCAGCTCCACTTCTAGCGCGCCCTACAATGAGCAGTTCTTC
J gene: TRBJ2-1; V gene: TRBV24-1; D gene: NA; clone size: NA; CDR3 protein: CATRTGRGYNEQFF; CDR3 DNA: TGTGCCACCAGGACGGGCAGGGGCTACAATGAGCAGTTCTTC
J gene: TRBJ1-1; V gene: TRBV10-3; D gene: NA; clone size: NA; CDR3 protein: CAISGAAANTEAFF; CDR3 DNA: TGTGCCATCAGTGGGGCCGCAGCGAACACTGAAGCTTTCTTT
J gene: TRBJ1-4; V gene: TRBV19; D gene: NA; clone size: NA; CDR3 protein: CASSIPGRANEKLFF; CDR3 DNA: TGTGCCAGTAGTATACCGGGCAGGGCGAATGAAAAACTGTTTTTT
J gene: TRBJ2-1; V gene: TRBV11-3; D gene: NA; clone size: NA; CDR3 protein: CASSLRGHNEQFF; CDR3 DNA: TGTGCCAGCAGCTTAAGGGGTCACAATGAGCAGTTCTTC
J gene: TRBJ2-2; V gene: TRBV28; D gene: NA; clone size: once; CDR3 protein: CASTQRSTGELFF; CDR3 DNA: TGTGCCAGCACACAGAGAAGCACCGGGGAGCTGTTTTTT
J gene: TRBJ2-5; V gene: TRBV5-6; D gene: NA; clone size: few; CDR3 protein: CASSSLHGLQETQYF; CDR3 DNA: TGTGCCAGCAGCTCCCTCCACGGTCTCCAAGAGACCCAGTACTTC
J gene: TRBJ2-3; V gene: TRBV28; D gene: NA; clone size: NA; CDR3 protein: CASRDRRDTQYF; CDR3 DNA: TGTGCCAGCAGGGACCGGAGGGATACGCAGTATTTT
J gene: TRBJ1-4; V gene: TRBV28; D gene: NA; clone size: NA; CDR3 protein: CASSLALGVELFF; CDR3 DNA: TGTGCCAGCAGTTTAGCTTTAGGGGTTGAACTGTTTTTT